These 13 T cell receptor beta chains were sequenced from one sample in a study of control samples from healthy donors and cancer patients. Measured with immunoSEQ multiplex PCR; TCRdb has only the in-frame clones, and not every one. The repertoire holds about 130,000 clones, approximately 92% seen once, with around 0.52% in the top ten. Sequenced material: PBMCs. The receptor source for this set is an elderly man with head and neck cancer.

V is TRBV11-2 and J is TRBJ2-7; the match to TRBD1 covers 11 bases. CDR1 is SGHAT, CDR2 FQNNGV, per germline. The ends lost 5 bases at V and 2 bases at J; junction bases unmatched: 14. The CDR3 totals 18 residues. The DNA for the CDR3 is TGTGCCAGCAGCCCCAGGACAGGGGGCTCCATCGTACCCTACGAGCAGTACTTC. It translates to CASSPRTGGSIVPYEQYF.

The gene calls are TRBV27 and TRBJ1-1, with D possibly matching TRBD1 (6 bases). This CDR3 comprises 15 residues. The V gene's germline CDR1 is MNHEY and CDR2 SMNVEV (reference sequence). Trimming pared 3 bases from V and 5 bases from J, leaving 16 bases between. The CDR3 here is CASSFSSRGETEAFF. The CDR3 coding sequence is TGTGCCAGCAGTTTCTCGTCCAGGGGTGAGACTGAAGCTTTCTTT.

This sequence joins TRBV10-3 and TRBJ1-5, with 11 bases that match TRBD1. The CDR3 has 15 amino acids. V was pared by 2 bases and J by 6 bases, with 3 bases of the junction left unmatched. Germline loops: CDR1 ENHRY, CDR2 SYGVKD. CDR3 bases: TGTGCCATCAGTGAGCAGGACAGGGGGCTTCAGCCCCAGCATTTT. As protein: CAISEQDRGLQPQHF.

This chain links TRBV29-1 with TRBJ2-1, with a possible D match to TRBD2 (6 bases). Germline CDR1 SQVTM, CDR2 ANQGSEA. V was cut by 6 bases and J by 1 base, with 13 bases left in between. The CDR3 is 14 residues long. As DNA, the CDR3 is TGCAGCGTCGAGGGACTCCCGTCCTACAATGAGCAGTTCTTC. It codes for CSVEGLPSYNEQFF.

The V and J genes are TRBV2 and TRBJ2-2, with 12 bases identical to TRBD1. CDR1 is SNHLY, CDR2 FYNNEI, per germline. This CDR3 contains 18 residues. V shed 2 bases, J shed 0 bases, and the junction held 4 bases outside the gene matches. DNA of the CDR3: TGTGCCAGCAGTGAAAGGGGACAGGGGGCGACGAACACCGGGGAGCTGTTTTTT. This sequence encodes CASSERGQGATNTGELFF.

V gene TRBV29-1 combines with J gene TRBJ2-2; TRBD1 matches at 9 bases. The CDR3 is made up of 16 amino acids. The germline V gene has CDR1 SQVTM and CDR2 ANQGSEA. V dropped 1 base and J dropped 5; count of bases not matched to a gene: 8. CDR3 in DNA: TGCAGCGTTGAAGGACGGGGGACAGGGAGGACCGGGGAGCTGTTTTTT. Translating it yields CSVEGRGTGRTGELFF.

CDR3 DNA: TGTGCCAGCAGTGAAAAAGCAGGATCCTACAATGAGCAGTTCTTC. It specifies CASSEKAGSYNEQFF. This chain connects TRBV6-1 to TRBJ2-1; no definite D call. The ends were cut back, 2 bases at V and 1 base at J, with 9 bases in the middle. Germline V gene lookup returns CDR1 MNHNS and CDR2 SASEGT. The CDR3 extends over 15 amino acids.

This clone was detected a few times. The chain is built from TRBV7-2 and TRBJ1-3; D not certain. V lost 2 bases, J lost 7 bases, and 6 bases lay in between. This CDR3 comprises 12 residues. Germline V gene data show CDR1 as SGHTA and CDR2 as FQGNSA. This CDR3 reads CASSLSPNTIYF. As DNA, the CDR3 is TGTGCCAGCAGCTTATCCCCGAACACCATATATTTT.

DNA for the CDR3: TGTGCCAGCTCACCAGCGAGAGCTAGCGGGGTGGCCACAGATACGCAGTATTTT. As protein: CASSPARASGVATDTQYF. The V gene is TRBV18, the J gene TRBJ2-3; 9 bases map to TRBD2. The CDR3 runs to 18 residues. Germline V gene sequence: CDR1 KGHSH, CDR2 LQKENI. V lost 2 bases to trimming and J lost 2 bases; unmatched junction nucleotides: 11.

V and J are TRBV29-1 and TRBJ2-7, with TRBD2 matching over 7 bases. The CDR3 consists of 13 residues. In germline, CDR1 is SQVTM, CDR2 ANQGSEA. V gave up 7 bases and J gave up 2 bases; unmatched junction bases: 8. The chain's CDR3 is CSALSGIPYEQYF. Written as DNA, the CDR3 is TGCAGCGCCCTCAGCGGGATTCCCTACGAGCAGTACTTC.

This chain joins TRBV7-2 and TRBJ2-3; the match to TRBD1 covers 11 bases. Germline V gene sequence: CDR1 SGHTA, CDR2 FQGNSA. The V and J ends lost 4 bases and 2 bases, in that order; junction bases with no gene match: 5. The CDR3 runs 16 residues. The CDR3 DNA is TGTGCCAGCAGCTCCGGGACAGGGGGACCCACAGATACGCAGTATTTT. Residues: CASSSGTGGPTDTQYF.

The chain couples TRBV11-2 to TRBJ2-7; 8 nucleotides match TRBD2. Germline values: CDR1 SGHAT, CDR2 FQNNGV. J lost 12 bases, V lost 2 bases, and 6 bases had no gene match. The CDR3 has 12 amino acids. CDR3 loop: CASSLFGTSAYF. In DNA, the CDR3 is TGTGCCAGCAGCTTATTCGGGACTAGTGCGTACTTC.

This chain links TRBV4-3 with TRBJ2-1, with 9 bases lining up with TRBD2. Trimming removed 0 bases from V and 5 bases from J; junction bases left unmatched: 8. The CDR3 runs 17 residues. Germline CDR1 is LGHNA and CDR2 is YSLEER. The CDR3 region is CASSQDRVTSGNNEQFF. In nucleotides, the CDR3 is TGCGCCAGCAGCCAAGATCGAGTGACTAGCGGAAACAATGAGCAGTTCTTC.